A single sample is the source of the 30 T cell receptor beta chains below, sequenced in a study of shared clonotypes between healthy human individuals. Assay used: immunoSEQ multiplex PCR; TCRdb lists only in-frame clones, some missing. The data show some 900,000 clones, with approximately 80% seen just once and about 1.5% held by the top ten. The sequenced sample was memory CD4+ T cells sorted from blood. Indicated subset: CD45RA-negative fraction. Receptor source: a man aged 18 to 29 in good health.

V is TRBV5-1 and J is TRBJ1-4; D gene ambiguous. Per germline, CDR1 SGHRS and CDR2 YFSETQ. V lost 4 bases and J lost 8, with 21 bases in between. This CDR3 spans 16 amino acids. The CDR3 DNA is TGCGCCAGCAGCGTAGGACCGACAAGGAGTAGCGAAAAACTGTTTTTT. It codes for CASSVGPTRSSEKLFF.

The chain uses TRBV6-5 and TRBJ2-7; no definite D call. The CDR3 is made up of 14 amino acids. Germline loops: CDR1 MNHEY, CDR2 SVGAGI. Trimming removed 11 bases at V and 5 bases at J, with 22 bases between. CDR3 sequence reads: CAVGRPIIRDEQYF. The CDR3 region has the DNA TGTGCCGTTGGCCGCCCCATCATTCGAGACGAGCAGTACTTC.

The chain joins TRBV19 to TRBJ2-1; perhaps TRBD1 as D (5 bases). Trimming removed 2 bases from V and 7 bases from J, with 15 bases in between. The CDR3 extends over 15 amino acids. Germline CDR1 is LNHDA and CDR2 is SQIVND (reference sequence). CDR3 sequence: CASSITGQLWNEQFF. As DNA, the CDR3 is TGTGCCAGTAGTATAACAGGTCAATTGTGGAATGAGCAGTTCTTC.

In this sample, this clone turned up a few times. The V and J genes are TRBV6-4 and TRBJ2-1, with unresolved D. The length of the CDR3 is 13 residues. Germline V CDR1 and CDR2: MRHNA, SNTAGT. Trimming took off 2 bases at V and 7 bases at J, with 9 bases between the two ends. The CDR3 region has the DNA TGTGCCAGCAGTGACAGCGTGGAGAATGAGCAGTTCTTC. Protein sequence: CASSDSVENEQFF.

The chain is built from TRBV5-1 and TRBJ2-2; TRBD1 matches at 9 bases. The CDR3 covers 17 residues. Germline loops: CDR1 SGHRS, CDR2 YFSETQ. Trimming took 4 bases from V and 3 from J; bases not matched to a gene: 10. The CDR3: CASSLNPQGADTGELFF. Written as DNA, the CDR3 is TGCGCCAGCAGCCTCAATCCACAGGGGGCCGACACCGGGGAGCTGTTTTTT.

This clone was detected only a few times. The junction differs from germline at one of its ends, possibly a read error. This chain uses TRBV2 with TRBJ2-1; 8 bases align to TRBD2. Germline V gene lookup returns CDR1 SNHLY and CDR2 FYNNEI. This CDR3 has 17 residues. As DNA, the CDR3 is TGTGCCAGCAGCGAAGGGGGGGGACTAGATATTGGAAATGAGCAGTTCTTC. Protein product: CASSEGGGLDIGNEQFF.

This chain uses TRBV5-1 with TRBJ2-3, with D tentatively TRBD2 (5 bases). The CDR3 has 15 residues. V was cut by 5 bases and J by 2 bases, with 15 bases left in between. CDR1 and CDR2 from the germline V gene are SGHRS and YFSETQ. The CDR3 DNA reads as TGCGCCAGCAGTGCAGGAGCGGCACCCACAGATACGCAGTATTTT. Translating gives CASSAGAAPTDTQYF.

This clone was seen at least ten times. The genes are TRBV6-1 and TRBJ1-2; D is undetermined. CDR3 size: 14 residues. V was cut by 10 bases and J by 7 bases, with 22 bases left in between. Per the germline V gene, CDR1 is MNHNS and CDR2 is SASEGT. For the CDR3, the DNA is TGTGCCACATTTTTAAGTCTACAACTGGGTGGCTACACCTTC. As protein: CATFLSLQLGGYTF.

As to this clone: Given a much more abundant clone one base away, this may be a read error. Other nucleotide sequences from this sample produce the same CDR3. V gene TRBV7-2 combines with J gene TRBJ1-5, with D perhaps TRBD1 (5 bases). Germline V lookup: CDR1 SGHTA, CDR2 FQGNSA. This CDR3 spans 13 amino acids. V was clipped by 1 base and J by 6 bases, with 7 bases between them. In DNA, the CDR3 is TGTGCCAGCAGCTTAGATGGGGGTCAGCCCCAGCATTTT. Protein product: CASSLDGGQPQHF.

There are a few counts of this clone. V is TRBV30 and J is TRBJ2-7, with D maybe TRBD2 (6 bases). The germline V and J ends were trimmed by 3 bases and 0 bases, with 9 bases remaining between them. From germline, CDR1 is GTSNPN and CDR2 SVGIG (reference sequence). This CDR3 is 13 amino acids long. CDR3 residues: CAWSREFSYEQYF. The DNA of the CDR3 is TGTGCCTGGAGCCGGGAGTTCTCCTACGAGCAGTACTTC.

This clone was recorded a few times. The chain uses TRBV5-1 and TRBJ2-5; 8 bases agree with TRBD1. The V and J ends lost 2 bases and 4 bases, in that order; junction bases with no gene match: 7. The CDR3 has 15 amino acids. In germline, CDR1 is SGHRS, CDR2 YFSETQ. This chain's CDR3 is CASSFSQGARETQYF. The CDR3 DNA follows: TGCGCCAGCAGCTTTTCCCAGGGGGCGAGAGAGACCCAGTACTTC.

The CDR3 DNA sequence: TGTGCCAGCAGTTACCGGATCCCAGGGTGGGAGTTCTTC. As protein: CASSYRIPGWEFF. The chain recombines TRBV6-5 with TRBJ2-1, with a weak D call TRBD1 (5 bases). The CDR3 consists of 13 residues. Looked up from germline, CDR1 is MNHEY and CDR2 is SVGAGI. Trimming took 2 bases from V and 14 from J, leaving 16 bases between them.

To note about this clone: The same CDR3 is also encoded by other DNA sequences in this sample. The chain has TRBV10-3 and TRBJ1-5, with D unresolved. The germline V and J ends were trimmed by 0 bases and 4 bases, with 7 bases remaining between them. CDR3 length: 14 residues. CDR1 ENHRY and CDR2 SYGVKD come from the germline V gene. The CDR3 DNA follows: TGTGCCATCAGTGAGTCGACTCGAAATCAGCCCCAGCATTTT. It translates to CAISESTRNQPQHF.

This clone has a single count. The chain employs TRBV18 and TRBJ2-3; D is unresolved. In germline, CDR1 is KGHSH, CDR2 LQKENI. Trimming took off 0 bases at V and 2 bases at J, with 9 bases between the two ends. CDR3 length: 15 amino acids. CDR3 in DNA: TGTGCCAGCTCACCACCCCAGGCGGCCACAGATACGCAGTATTTT. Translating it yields CASSPPQAATDTQYF.

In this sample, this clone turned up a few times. CDR3: CASSPSAGNQNTGELFF. CDR3 nucleotides: TGTGCCAGCAGCCCCTCCGCAGGGAATCAAAACACCGGGGAGCTGTTTTTT. The J gene is TRBJ2-2, the V gene TRBV5-4; possible D gene TRBD1, 5 bases. This CDR3 has 17 residues. With 4 bases removed from V and 2 bases from J, the gap between germline ends came to 18 bases. Germline values: CDR1 SGHNT, CDR2 YYREEE (reference sequence).

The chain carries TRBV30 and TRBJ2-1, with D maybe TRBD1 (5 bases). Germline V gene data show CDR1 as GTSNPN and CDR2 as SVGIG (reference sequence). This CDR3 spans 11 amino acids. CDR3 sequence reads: CVARAVNEQFF. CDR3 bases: TGTGTCGCCAGGGCCGTCAATGAGCAGTTCTTC.

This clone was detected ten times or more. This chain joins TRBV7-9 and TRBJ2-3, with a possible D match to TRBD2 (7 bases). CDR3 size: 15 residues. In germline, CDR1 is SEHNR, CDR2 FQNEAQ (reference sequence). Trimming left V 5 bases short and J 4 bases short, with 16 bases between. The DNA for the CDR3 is TGTGCCAGCAGCCTCGAGGGGGGGCAGGCAGATACGCAGTATTTT. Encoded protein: CASSLEGGQADTQYF.

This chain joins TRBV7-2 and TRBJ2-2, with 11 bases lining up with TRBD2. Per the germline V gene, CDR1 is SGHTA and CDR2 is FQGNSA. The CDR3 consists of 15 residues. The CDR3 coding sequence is TGTGCTTCCGCTAGCGGGAGGCGGGGCACCGGGGAGCTGTTTTTT. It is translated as CASASGRRGTGELFF.

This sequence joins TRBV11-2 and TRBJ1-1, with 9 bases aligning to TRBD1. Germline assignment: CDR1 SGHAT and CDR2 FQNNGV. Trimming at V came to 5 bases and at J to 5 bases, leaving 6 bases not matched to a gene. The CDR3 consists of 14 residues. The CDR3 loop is CASSLQGAWTEAFF. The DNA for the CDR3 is TGTGCCAGCAGCCTACAGGGGGCTTGGACTGAAGCTTTCTTT.

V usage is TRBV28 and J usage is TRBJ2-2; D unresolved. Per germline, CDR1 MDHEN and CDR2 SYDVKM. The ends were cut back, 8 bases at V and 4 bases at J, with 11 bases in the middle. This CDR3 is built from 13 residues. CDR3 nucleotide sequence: TGTGCCAGCGTGTATACGAGCACCGGGGAGCTGTTTTTT. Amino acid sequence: CASVYTSTGELFF.

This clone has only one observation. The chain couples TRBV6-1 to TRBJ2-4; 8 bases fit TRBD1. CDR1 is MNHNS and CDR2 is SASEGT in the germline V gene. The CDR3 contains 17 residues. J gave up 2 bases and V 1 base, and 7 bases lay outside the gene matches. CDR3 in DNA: TGTGCCAGCAGTGAAGGGGACAGGTTAGGGTCCAAAAACATTCAGTACTTC. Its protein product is CASSEGDRLGSKNIQYF.

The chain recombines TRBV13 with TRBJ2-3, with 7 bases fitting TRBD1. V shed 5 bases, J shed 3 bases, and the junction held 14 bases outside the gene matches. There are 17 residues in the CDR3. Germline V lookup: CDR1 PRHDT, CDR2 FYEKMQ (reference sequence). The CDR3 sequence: CASSRRTGAPGTDTQYF. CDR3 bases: TGTGCCAGCAGCCGACGAACAGGGGCGCCGGGTACAGATACGCAGTATTTT.

The CDR3 nucleotides are TGTGCCACCAGCGTAGGGGGCAGGGCCCTCCACTTT. Its protein product is CATSVGGRALHF. The rearrangement uses TRBV15 and TRBJ1-6, with 7 bases identical to TRBD1. The length of the CDR3 is 12 residues. V shed 5 bases and J 14 bases; nucleotides not matched to a gene: 6. The germline gives CDR1 LNHNV, CDR2 YYDKDF (reference sequence). The full variable domain, in which reference TRBV15 and TRBJ1-6 provide the parts outside the CDR3, is DAMVIQNPRYQVTQFGKPVTLSCSQTLNHNVMYWYQQKSSQAPKLLFHYYDKDFNNEADTPDNFQSRRPNTSFCFLDIRSPGLGDTAMYLCATSVGGRALHFGNGTRLTVT.

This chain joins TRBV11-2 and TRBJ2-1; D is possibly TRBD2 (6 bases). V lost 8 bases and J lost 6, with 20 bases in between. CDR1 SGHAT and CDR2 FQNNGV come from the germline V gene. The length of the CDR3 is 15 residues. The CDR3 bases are TGTGCCAGCTCTACGGTTGGGGACTTGAGCAATGAGCAGTTCTTC. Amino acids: CASSTVGDLSNEQFF.

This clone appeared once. DNA for the CDR3: TGTGCCAGCTCACTCAGGGGGGCCGAGAGCTCCTACAATGAGCAGTTCTTC. Its translation: CASSLRGAESSYNEQFF. This sequence joins TRBV18 and TRBJ2-1; weak D call: TRBD1 (7 bases). The CDR3 extends over 17 amino acids. CDR1 KGHSH and CDR2 LQKENI come from the germline V gene. The V gene lost 4 bases and the J gene lost 0 bases, with 16 bases spanning the gap.

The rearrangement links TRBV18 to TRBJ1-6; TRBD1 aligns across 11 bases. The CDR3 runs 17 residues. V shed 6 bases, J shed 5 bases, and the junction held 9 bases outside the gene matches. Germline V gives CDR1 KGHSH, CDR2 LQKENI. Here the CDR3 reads CASSPGQGALDNSPLHF. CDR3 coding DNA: TGTGCCAGCTCCCCCGGACAGGGGGCGCTTGATAATTCACCCCTCCACTTT. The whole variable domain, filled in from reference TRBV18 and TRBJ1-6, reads NAGVMQNPRHLVRRRGQEARLRCSPMKGHSHVYWYRQLPEEGLKFMVYLQKENIIDESGMPKERFSAEFPKEGPSILRIQQVVRGDSAAYFCASSPGQGALDNSPLHFGNGTRLTVT.

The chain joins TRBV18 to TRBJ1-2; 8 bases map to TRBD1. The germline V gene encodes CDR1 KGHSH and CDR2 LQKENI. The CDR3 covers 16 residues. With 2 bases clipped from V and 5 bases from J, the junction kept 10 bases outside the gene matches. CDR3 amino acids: CASSPTGQGVSYGYTF. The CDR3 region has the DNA TGTGCCAGCTCACCAACCGGACAGGGAGTAAGTTATGGCTACACCTTC.

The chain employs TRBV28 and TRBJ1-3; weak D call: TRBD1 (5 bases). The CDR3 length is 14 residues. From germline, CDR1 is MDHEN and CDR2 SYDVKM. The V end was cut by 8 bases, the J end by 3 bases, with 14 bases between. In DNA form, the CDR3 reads TGTGCCAGCTTAGGGAGGGGCCTTGGAAACACCATATATTTT. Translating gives CASLGRGLGNTIYF.

The chain's CDR3 is CASSVSPGGWSGNTIYF. The CDR3 DNA reads TGTGCCAGCAGCGTTTCACCAGGGGGCTGGTCTGGAAACACCATATATTTT. The gene calls are TRBV9 and TRBJ1-3, with 8 bases fitting TRBD1. With V trimmed by 2 bases and J by 1 base, 8 bases remained unmatched. Germline V CDR1 and CDR2: SGDLS, YYNGEE. This CDR3 has 17 residues.

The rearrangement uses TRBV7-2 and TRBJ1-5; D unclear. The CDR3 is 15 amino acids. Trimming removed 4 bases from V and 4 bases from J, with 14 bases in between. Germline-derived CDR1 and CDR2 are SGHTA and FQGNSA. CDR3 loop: CASSSQDGGNQPQHF. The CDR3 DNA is TGTGCCAGCAGCTCGCAGGACGGAGGGAATCAGCCCCAGCATTTT.